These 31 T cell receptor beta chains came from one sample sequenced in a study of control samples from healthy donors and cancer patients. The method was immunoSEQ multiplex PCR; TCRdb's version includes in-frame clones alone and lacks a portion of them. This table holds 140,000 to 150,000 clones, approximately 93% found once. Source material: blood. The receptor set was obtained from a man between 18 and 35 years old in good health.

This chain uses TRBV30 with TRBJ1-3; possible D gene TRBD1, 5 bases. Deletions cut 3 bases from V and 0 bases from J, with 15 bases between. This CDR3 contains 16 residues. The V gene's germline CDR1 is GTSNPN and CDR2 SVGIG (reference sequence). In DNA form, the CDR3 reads TGTGCCTGGAGCCGGGGGTTGGGTACCTCTGGAAACACCATATATTTT. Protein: CAWSRGLGTSGNTIYF.

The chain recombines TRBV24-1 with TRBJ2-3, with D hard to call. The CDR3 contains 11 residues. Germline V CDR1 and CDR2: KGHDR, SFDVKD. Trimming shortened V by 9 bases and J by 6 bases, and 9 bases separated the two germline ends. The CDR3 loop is CATASRDTQYF. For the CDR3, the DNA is TGTGCCACCGCCTCCCGGGATACGCAGTATTTT.

CDR3 sequence reads: CASKGLSYNEQFF. The CDR3 DNA sequence: TGTGCCAGTAAGGGACTCTCCTACAATGAGCAGTTCTTC. The chain links TRBV19 to TRBJ2-1; tentatively, D is TRBD2 (6 bases). Deletions cut 7 bases from V and 0 bases from J, with 7 bases between. CDR3 length equals 13 residues. The germline gives CDR1 LNHDA, CDR2 SQIVND (reference sequence).

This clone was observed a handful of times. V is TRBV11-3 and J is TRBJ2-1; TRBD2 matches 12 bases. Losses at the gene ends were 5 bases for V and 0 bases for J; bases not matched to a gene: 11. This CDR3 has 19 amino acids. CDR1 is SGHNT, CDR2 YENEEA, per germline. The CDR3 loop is CASSPTSGGPLSSYNEQFF. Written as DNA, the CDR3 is TGTGCCAGCAGCCCCACTAGCGGGGGGCCCTTGAGCTCCTACAATGAGCAGTTCTTC.

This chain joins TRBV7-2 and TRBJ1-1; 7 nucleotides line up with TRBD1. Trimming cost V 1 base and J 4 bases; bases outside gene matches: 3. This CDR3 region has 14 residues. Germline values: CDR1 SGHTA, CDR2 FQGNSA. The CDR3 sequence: CASSLDRGATEAFF. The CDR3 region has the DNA TGTGCCAGCAGCTTAGACAGGGGTGCCACTGAAGCTTTCTTT.

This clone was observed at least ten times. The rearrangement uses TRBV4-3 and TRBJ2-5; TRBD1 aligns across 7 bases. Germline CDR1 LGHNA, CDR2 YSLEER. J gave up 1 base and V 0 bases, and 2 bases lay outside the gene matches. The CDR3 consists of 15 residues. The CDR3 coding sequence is TGCGCCAGCAGCCAAGATTGGGACAGCCAAGAGACCCAGTACTTC. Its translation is CASSQDWDSQETQYF.

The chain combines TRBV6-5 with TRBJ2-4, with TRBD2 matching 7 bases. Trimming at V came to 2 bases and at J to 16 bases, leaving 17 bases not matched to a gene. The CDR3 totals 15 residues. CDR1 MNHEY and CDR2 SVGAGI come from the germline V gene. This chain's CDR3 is CASSYRSPANGRVYF. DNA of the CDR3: TGTGCCAGCAGTTACCGTTCGCCCGCGAATGGGAGGGTATACTTC.

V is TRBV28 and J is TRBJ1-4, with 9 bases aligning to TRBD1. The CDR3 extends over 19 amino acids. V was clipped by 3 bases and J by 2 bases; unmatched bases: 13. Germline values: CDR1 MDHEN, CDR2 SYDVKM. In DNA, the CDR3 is TGTGCCAGCAGTTTTGTGCGATTAAACAGGGGGCCCACTAATGAAAAACTGTTTTTT. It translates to CASSFVRLNRGPTNEKLFF.

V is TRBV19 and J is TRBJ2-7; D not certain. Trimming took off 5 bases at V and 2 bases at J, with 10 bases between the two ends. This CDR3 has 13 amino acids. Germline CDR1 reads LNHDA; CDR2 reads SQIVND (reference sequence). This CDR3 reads CASSVGVAYEQYF. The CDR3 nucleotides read TGTGCCAGTAGTGTTGGGGTGGCCTACGAGCAGTACTTC.

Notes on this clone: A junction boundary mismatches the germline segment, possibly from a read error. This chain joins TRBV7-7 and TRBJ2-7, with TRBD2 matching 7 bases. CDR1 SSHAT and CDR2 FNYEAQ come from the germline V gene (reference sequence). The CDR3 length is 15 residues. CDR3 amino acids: CASSLAFGGGYEQYF. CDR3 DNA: TGTGCTAGCAGCTTAGCTTTTGGGGGGGGTTACGAGCAGTACTTC.

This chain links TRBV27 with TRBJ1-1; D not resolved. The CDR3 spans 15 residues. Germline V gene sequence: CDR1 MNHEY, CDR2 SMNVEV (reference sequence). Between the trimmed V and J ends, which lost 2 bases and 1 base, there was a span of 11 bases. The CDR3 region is CASSLKRRPNTEAFF. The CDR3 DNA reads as TGTGCCAGCAGTTTAAAAAGGAGACCGAACACTGAAGCTTTCTTT.

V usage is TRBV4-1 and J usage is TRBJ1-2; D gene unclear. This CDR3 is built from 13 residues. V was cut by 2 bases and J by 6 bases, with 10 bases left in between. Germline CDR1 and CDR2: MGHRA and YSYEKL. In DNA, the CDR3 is TGCGCCAGCAGCCAAATTGGTTCTCATGGCTACACCTTC. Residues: CASSQIGSHGYTF.

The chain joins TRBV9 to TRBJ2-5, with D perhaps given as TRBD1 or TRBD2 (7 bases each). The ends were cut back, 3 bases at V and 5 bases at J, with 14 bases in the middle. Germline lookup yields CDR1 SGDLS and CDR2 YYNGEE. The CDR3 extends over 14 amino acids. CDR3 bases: TGTGCCAGCAGCGCGCAGGGGGGGTTTGAGACCCAGTACTTC. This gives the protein CASSAQGGFETQYF.

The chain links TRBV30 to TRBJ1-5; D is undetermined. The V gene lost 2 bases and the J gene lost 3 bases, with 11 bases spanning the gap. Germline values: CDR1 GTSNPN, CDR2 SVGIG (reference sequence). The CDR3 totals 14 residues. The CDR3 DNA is TGTGCCTGGAGTAGGAGCAGTGACAATCAGCCCCAGCATTTT. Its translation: CAWSRSSDNQPQHF.

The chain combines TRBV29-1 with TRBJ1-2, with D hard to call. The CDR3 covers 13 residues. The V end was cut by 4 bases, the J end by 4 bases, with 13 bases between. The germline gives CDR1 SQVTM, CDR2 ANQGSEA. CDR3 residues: CSVGSDSFYGYTF. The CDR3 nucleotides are TGCAGCGTTGGATCGGACTCCTTCTATGGCTACACCTTC.

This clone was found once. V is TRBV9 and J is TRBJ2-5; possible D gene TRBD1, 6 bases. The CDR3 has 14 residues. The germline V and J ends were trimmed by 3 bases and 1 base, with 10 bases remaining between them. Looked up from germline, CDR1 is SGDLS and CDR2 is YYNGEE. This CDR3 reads CASSEETGQETQYF. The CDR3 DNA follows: TGTGCCAGCAGCGAGGAGACAGGCCAAGAGACCCAGTACTTC.

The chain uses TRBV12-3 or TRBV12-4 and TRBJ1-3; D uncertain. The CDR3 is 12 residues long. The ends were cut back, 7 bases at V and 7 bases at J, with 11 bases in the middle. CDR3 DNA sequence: TGTGCCAGCATGTCCAGAGGGAACACCATATATTTT. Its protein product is CASMSRGNTIYF.

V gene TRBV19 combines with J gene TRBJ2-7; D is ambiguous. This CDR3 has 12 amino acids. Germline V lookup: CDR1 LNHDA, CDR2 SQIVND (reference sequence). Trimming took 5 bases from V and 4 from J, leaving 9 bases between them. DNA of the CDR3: TGTGCCAGTAGTGCCGGGCGATACGAGCAGTACTTC. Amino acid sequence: CASSAGRYEQYF.

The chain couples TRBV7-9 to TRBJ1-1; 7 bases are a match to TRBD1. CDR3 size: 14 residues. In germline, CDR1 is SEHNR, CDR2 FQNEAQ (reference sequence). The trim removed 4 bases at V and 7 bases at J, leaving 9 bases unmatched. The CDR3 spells CASSSLQGSLEAFF. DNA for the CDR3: TGTGCCAGCAGCTCCTTACAGGGGTCTCTTGAAGCTTTCTTT. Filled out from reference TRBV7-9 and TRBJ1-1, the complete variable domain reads DTGVSQNPRHKITKRGQNVTFRCDPISEHNRLYWYRQTLGQGPEFLTYFQNEAQLEKSRLLSDRFSAERPKGSFSTLEIQRTEQGDSAMYLCASSSLQGSLEAFFGQGTRLTVV.

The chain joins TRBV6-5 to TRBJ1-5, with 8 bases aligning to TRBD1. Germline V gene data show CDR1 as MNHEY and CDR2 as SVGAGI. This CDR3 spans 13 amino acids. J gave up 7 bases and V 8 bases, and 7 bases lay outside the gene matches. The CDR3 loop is CASAKDRDQPQHF. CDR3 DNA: TGTGCCAGCGCTAAGGACAGGGACCAGCCCCAGCATTTT.

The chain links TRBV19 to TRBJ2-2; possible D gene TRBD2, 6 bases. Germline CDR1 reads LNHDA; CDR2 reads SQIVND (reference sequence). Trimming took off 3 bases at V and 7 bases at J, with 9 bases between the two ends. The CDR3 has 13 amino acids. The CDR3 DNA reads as TGTGCCAGTAGTATCGGGGGAATCGGGGAGCTGTTTTTT. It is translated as CASSIGGIGELFF. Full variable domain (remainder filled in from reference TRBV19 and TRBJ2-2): DGGITQSPKYLFRKEGQNVTLSCEQNLNHDAMYWYRQDPGQGLRLIYYSQIVNDFQKGDIAEGYSVSREKKESFPLTVTSAQKNPTAFYLCASSIGGIGELFFGEGSRLTVL.

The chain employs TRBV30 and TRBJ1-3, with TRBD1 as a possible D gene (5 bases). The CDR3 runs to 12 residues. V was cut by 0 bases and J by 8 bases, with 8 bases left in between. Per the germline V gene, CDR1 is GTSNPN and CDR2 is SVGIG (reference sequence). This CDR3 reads CAWSVSRDTIYF. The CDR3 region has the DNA TGTGCCTGGAGTGTCTCCAGGGACACCATATATTTT.

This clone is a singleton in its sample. As DNA, the CDR3 is TGTGCCAGCAGCGTAGAGGGCTTTGGGACTGAAGCTTTCTTT. Its translation: CASSVEGFGTEAFF. The V gene is TRBV9, the J gene TRBJ1-1; D not resolved. The CDR3 extends over 14 amino acids. V dropped 0 bases and J dropped 5 bases, with 11 bases sitting between them. Germline V lookup: CDR1 SGDLS, CDR2 YYNGEE.

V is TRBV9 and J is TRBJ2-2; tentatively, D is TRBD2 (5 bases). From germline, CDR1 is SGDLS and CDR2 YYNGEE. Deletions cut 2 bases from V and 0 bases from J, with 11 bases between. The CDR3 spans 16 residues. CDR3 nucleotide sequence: TGTGCCAGCAGCGTCGAAGGGAGAACGAACACCGGGGAGCTGTTTTTT. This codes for CASSVEGRTNTGELFF.

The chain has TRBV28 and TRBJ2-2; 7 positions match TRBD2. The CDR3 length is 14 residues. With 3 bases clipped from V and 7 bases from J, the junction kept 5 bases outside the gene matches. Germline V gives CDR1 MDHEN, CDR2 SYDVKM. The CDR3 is CASSFAGVRGELFF. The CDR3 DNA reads TGTGCCAGCAGTTTTGCGGGGGTTCGCGGGGAGCTGTTTTTT.

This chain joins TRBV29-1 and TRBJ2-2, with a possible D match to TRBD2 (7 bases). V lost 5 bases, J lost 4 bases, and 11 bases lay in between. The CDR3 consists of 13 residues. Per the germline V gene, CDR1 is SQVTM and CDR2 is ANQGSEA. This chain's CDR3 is CSVRGAGTGELFF. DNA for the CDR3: TGCAGCGTTCGGGGGGCGGGCACCGGGGAGCTGTTTTTT.

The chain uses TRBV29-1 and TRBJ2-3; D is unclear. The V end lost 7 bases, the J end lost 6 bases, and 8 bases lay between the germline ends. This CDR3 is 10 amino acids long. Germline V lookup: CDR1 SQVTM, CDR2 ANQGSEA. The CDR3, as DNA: TGCAGCGCGTTAACCGATACGCAGTATTTT. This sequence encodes CSALTDTQYF.

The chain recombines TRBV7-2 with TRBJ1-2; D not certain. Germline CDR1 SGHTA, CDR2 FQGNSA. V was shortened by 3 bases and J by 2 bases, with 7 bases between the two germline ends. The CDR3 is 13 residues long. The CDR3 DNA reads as TGTGCCAGCAGCTTTTCATTGAACTATGGCTACACCTTC. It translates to CASSFSLNYGYTF.

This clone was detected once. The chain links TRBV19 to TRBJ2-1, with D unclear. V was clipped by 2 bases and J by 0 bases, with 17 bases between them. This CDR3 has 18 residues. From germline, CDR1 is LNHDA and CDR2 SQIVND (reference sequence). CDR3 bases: TGTGCCAGTAGTATATATGAGCCCTCCCCCAGCTCCTACAATGAGCAGTTCTTC. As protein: CASSIYEPSPSSYNEQFF.

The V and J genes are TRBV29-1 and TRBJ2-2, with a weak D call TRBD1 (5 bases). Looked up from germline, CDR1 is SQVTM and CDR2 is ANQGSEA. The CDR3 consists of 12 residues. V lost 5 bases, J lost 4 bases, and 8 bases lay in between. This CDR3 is CSVFQGTGELFF. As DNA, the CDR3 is TGCAGCGTTTTTCAGGGCACCGGGGAGCTGTTTTTT.

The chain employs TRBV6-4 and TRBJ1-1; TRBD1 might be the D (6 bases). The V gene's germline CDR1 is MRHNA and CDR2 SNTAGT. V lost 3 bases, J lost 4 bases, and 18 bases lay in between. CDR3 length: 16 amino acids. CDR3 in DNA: TGTGCCAGCAGTGAATACTACAGGGTGAGTGGCACTGAAGCTTTCTTT. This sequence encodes CASSEYYRVSGTEAFF.